The rows below give T cell receptor beta chains drawn from one sample of a study of T cells expressing NK-cell markers. TCRdb reanalyzed the 5' RACE reads and collapses them to one entry per CDR3 protein, without DNA. This sample contains some 190,000 distinct CDR3 sequences. What was sequenced was blood T cells: a sorted CD56 or NKG2C T cell subset, CD4+ or CD8+ T cells, or bulk PBMC T cells (not recorded which). Receptors were obtained from a man between 18 and 69 years old in good health. The CDR3 runs from the conserved cysteine through the conserved F or W.

length	J	V	CDR3
17	TRBJ2-7	TRBV12-3/TRBV12-4	CASSFSRDDHNSYEQYF
18	TRBJ1-5	TRBV6-5	CASSPKALFQGSGQPQHF
15	TRBJ2-7	TRBV11-1	CASSSEGAIGYEQYF
13	TRBJ2-3	TRBV6-4	CASSESSTDTQYF
18	TRBJ2-5	TRBV3-1	CASSQDLMTGEERETQYF
15	TRBJ2-7	TRBV6-5	CASSYEQVPFREQYF
14	TRBJ2-5	TRBV3-1	CASSQEGDQETQYF
19	TRBJ1-2	TRBV11-2	CASRRIEEWRLKLYYGYTF
14	TRBJ2-1	TRBV5-1	CASSSWRGSDEQFF
14	TRBJ1-3	TRBV28	CASSFFTQGNTIYF
14	TRBJ2-7	TRBV20-1	CSALTSMRSYEQYF
15	TRBJ1-5	TRBV28	CASSLRLGSNQPQHF
17	TRBJ1-1	TRBV20-1	CSARDEGTVKVNTEAFF
11	TRBJ2-7	TRBV20-1	CSANLPDEQYF
14	TRBJ1-1	TRBV11-2	CASSFRTDYTEAFF
14	TRBJ2-3	TRBV29-1	CSVAGMLGSDTQYF
16	TRBJ2-4	TRBV3-1	CASSQGWGGARNIQYF